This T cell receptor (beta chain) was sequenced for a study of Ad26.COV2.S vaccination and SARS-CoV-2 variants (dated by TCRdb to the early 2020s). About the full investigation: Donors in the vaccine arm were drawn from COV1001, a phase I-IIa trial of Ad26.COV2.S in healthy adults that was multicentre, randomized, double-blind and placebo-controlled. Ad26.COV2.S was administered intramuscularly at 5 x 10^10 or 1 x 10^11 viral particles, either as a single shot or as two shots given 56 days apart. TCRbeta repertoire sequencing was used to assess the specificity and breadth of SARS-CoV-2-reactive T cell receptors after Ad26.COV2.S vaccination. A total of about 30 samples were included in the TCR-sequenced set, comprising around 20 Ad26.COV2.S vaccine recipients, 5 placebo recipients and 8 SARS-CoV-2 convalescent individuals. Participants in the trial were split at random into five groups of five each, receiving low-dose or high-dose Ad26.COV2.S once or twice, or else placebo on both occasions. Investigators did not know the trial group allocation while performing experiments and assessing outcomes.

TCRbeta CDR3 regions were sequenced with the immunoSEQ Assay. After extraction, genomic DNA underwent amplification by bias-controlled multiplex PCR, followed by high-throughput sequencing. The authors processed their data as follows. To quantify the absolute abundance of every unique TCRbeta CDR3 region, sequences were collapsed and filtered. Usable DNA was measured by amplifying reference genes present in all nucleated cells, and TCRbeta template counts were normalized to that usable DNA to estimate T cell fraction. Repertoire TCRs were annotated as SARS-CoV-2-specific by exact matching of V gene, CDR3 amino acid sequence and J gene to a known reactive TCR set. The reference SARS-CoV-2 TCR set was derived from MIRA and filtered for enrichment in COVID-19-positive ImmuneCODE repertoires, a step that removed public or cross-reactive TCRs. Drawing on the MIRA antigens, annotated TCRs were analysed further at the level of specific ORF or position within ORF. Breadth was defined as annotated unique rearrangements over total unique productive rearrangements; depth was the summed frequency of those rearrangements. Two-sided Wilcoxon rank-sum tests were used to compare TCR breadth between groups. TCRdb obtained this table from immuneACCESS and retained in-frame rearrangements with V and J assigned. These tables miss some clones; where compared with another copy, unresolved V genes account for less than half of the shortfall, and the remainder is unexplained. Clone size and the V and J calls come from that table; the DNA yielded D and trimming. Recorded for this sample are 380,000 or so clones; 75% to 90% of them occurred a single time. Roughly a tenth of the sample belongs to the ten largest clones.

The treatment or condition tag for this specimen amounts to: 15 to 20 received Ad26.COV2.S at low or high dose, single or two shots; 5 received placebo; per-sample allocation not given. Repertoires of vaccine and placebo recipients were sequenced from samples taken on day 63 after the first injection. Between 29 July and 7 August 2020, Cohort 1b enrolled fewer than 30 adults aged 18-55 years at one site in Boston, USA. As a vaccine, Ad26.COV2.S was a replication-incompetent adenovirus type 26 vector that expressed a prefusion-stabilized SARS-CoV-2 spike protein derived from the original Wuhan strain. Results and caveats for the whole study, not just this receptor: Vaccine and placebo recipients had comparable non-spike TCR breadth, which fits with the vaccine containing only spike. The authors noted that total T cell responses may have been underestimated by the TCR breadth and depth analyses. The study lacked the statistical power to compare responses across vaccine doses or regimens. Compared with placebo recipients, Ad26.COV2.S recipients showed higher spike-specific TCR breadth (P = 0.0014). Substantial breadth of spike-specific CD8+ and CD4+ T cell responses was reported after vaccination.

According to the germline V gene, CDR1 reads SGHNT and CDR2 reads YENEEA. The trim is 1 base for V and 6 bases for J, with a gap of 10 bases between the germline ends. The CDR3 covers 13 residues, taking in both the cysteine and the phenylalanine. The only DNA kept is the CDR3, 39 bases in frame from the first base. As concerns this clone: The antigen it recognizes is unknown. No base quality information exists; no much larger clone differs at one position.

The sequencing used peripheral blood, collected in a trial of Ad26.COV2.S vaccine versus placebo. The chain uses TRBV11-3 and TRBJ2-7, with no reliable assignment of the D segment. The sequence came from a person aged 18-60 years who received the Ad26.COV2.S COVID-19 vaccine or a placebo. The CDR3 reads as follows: CASSLGTMGEQYF. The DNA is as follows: TGTGCCAGCAGCTTAGGTACAATGGGCGAGCAGTACTTC.